Listed below are T cell receptor beta chains from one sample, sequenced in a study of T cells in Graves' hyperthyroidism and ophthalmopathy. Each CDR3 protein gets one entry after TCRdb re-called the multiplex PCR reads with MiXCR. The profile shows around 690,000 distinct CDR3 sequences, around 16% of them singletons. What was sequenced was blood. All receptors derive from a man aged 45-65 years with Graves' hyperthyroidism. Both conserved end residues are part of each CDR3. The order of the fields is J gene, clone size, V gene, D gene, CDR3 DNA, CDR3 protein. D genes are given only for firm matches. Some rows mark clone size as missing; the rest say once, few, many or name a class of expanded clone.

j_gene: TRBJ2-1; abundance: many; v_gene: TRBV20-1; d_gene: .; CDR3nt: TGCAGTGCTCCCTCAGGGACTGGCTACAATGAGCAGTTCTTC; CDR3aa: CSAPSGTGYNEQFF
j_gene: TRBJ2-2; abundance: many; v_gene: TRBV28; d_gene: .; CDR3nt: TGTGCCAGCAGTTTTGAGTATACGAACACCGGGGAGCTGTTTTTT; CDR3aa: CASSFEYTNTGELFF
j_gene: TRBJ1-1; abundance: once; v_gene: TRBV5-5; d_gene: .; CDR3nt: TGTGCCAGCAGCTTCACCCATTTAAGGCGGATGAACACTGAAGCTTTCTTT; CDR3aa: CASSFTHLRRMNTEAFF
j_gene: TRBJ1-1; abundance: many; v_gene: TRBV10-3; d_gene: .; CDR3nt: TGTGCCATCAGTGAGTCAGCGGAGAACACTGAAGCTTTCTTT; CDR3aa: CAISESAENTEAFF
j_gene: TRBJ2-7; abundance: many; v_gene: TRBV6-1; d_gene: .; CDR3nt: TGTGCCAGCTACGGGACGGGTACGGACGAGCAGTACTTC; CDR3aa: CASYGTGTDEQYF
j_gene: TRBJ1-5; abundance: .; v_gene: TRBV25-1; d_gene: .; CDR3nt: TGTGCCAGCAGTGCACTGGGGAGAAATCAGCCCCAGCATTTT; CDR3aa: CASSALGRNQPQHF
j_gene: TRBJ1-1; abundance: many; v_gene: TRBV7-8; d_gene: TRBD1; CDR3nt: TGTGCCAGCAGCGTCGACAGGGAAGGGAGCACTGAAGCTTTCTTT; CDR3aa: CASSVDREGSTEAFF
j_gene: TRBJ1-4; abundance: many; v_gene: TRBV18; d_gene: .; CDR3nt: TGTGCCAGCTCACCACCGTCACCGTCTAATGAAAAACTGTTTTTT; CDR3aa: CASSPPSPSNEKLFF
j_gene: TRBJ2-7; abundance: few; v_gene: TRBV19; d_gene: .; CDR3nt: TGTGCCACTACTCAAGGGGGAACCTACGAGCAGTACTTC; CDR3aa: CATTQGGTYEQYF
j_gene: TRBJ1-1; abundance: many; v_gene: TRBV6-1; d_gene: .; CDR3nt: TGTGCCAGCAGCCCCGTTGGGTTTGGAGCTTTCTTT; CDR3aa: CASSPVGFGAFF
j_gene: TRBJ1-1; abundance: .; v_gene: TRBV19; d_gene: .; CDR3nt: TGTGCCAGTAGTATAAAAGGGGAAATCACTGAAGCTTTCTTT; CDR3aa: CASSIKGEITEAFF
j_gene: TRBJ2-6; abundance: few; v_gene: TRBV2; d_gene: .; CDR3nt: TGTGCCAGCAGTGGGCGGGACAGACACTCTGGGGCCAACGTCCTGACTTTC; CDR3aa: CASSGRDRHSGANVLTF
j_gene: TRBJ1-2; abundance: .; v_gene: TRBV20-1; d_gene: TRBD1; CDR3nt: TGCAGTGCTAGAGATACCGGGACAGGGGGTACCTATGGCTACACCTTC; CDR3aa: CSARDTGTGGTYGYTF
j_gene: TRBJ2-5; abundance: many; v_gene: TRBV6-5; d_gene: .; CDR3nt: TGTGCCAGCAGTTACAGGGGCAGGAGGGACGAATTACAAGAGACCCAGTACTTC; CDR3aa: CASSYRGRRDELQETQYF
j_gene: TRBJ2-7; abundance: many; v_gene: TRBV9; d_gene: .; CDR3nt: TGTGCCAGCAGCGTAGTAGGGGGCGAGCAGTACTTC; CDR3aa: CASSVVGGEQYF
j_gene: TRBJ2-1; abundance: .; v_gene: TRBV3-1; d_gene: .; CDR3nt: TGTGCCAGCAGCCAAGACCTACCTTTTTCGACTTTCTCCTACGATGAGCAGTTCTTC; CDR3aa: CASSQDLPFSTFSYDEQFF
j_gene: TRBJ1-2; abundance: many; v_gene: TRBV7-9; d_gene: .; CDR3nt: TGTGCCAGCAGCTACGGGGATGGGGGCTACACCTTC; CDR3aa: CASSYGDGGYTF
j_gene: TRBJ1-1; abundance: many; v_gene: TRBV7-2; d_gene: TRBD1; CDR3nt: TGTGCCAGCAGCTTCACGGGACAGTTGAACACTGAAGCTTTCTTT; CDR3aa: CASSFTGQLNTEAFF
j_gene: TRBJ1-1; abundance: few; v_gene: TRBV19; d_gene: TRBD1; CDR3nt: TGTGCCAGTAGTATAGGACCACGCCGGGACAGGGGTTCCACTGAAGCTTTCTTT; CDR3aa: CASSIGPRRDRGSTEAFF
j_gene: TRBJ2-5; abundance: many; v_gene: TRBV6-5; d_gene: TRBD1; CDR3nt: TGTGCCAGCAGTTACTCGTTAAGGCAGGGGGCAGGTGGGGAGACCCAGTACTTC; CDR3aa: CASSYSLRQGAGGETQYF
j_gene: TRBJ2-3; abundance: many; v_gene: TRBV6-1; d_gene: TRBD1; CDR3nt: TGTGCCAGCAGCATGTGGACAGGGGGCACAGATACGCAGTATTTT; CDR3aa: CASSMWTGGTDTQYF
j_gene: TRBJ1-1; abundance: few; v_gene: TRBV4-1; d_gene: .; CDR3nt: TGCGCCAGCAGCCAAGAGGTCAGCACTGAAGCTTTCTTT; CDR3aa: CASSQEVSTEAFF
j_gene: TRBJ2-1; abundance: many; v_gene: TRBV3-1; d_gene: TRBD2; CDR3nt: TGTGCCAGCAGCCAAGGGCTAGCGGGAGCCAATGAGCAGTTCTTC; CDR3aa: CASSQGLAGANEQFF
j_gene: TRBJ2-2; abundance: few; v_gene: TRBV7-9; d_gene: .; CDR3nt: TGTGCCAGCAGCTTCGAAGCGGCACCCACCGGGGAGCTGTTTTTT; CDR3aa: CASSFEAAPTGELFF